This T cell receptor beta chain came from a study of blood T cell repertoires in COVID-19. Study-wide context: COVID-19 samples collected from the United States, Italy and Spain covered acute and convalescent phases. T cells, B-cell-depleted T cells, or PBMCs provided the cDNA or gDNA that served as material.

The CDR3 loop spans 15 amino acids. The germline gives CDR1 MDHEN, CDR2 SYDVKM. The ends lost 6 bases at V and 4 bases at J; junction bases unmatched: 8. Some clones are missing from TCRdb's copy, which holds only in-frame ones; the method was immunoSEQ multiplex PCR. The sample has over 200,000 clones, roughly nine tenths seen once. The chain combines TRBV28 with TRBJ2-3; 9 bases fit TRBD2. This receptor was obtained from a woman aged 45 to 65 in a cohort exposed to, infected with or recovered from COVID-19 (not recorded which). The sequencing sample was made of PBMCs or T cells enriched from blood (not recorded which). CDR3 amino acids: CASSSGGTDSDTQYF. CDR3 nucleotide sequence: TGTGCCAGCAGCAGCGGGGGGACTGATTCAGATACGCAGTATTTT. The full variable domain, its missing parts supplied by reference TRBV28 and TRBJ2-3, is DVKVTQSSRYLVKRTGEKVFLECVQDMDHENMFWYRQDPGLGLRLIYFSYDVKMKEKGDIPEGYSVSREKKERFSLILESASTNQTSMYLCASSSGGTDSDTQYFGPGTRLTVL.